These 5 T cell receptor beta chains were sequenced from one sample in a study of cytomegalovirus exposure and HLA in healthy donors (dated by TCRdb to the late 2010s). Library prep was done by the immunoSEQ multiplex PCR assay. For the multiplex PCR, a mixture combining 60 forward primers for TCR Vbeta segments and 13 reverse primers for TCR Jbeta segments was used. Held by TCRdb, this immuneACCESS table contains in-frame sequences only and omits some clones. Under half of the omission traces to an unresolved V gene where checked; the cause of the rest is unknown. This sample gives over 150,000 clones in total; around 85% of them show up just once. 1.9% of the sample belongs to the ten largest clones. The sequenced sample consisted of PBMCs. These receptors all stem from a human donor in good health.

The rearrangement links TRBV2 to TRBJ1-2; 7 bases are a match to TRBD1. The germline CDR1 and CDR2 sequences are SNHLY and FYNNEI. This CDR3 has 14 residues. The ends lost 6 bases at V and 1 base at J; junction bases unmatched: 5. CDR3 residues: CASSTGTVNYGYTF. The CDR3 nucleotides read TGTGCCAGCAGCACCGGGACAGTTAACTATGGCTACACCTTC. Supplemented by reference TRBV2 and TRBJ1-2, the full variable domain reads EPEVTQTPSHQVTQMGQEVILRCVPISNHLYFYWYRQILGQKVEFLVSFYNNEISEKSEIFDDQFSVERPDGSNFTLKIRSTKLEDSAMYFCASSTGTVNYGYTFGSGTRLTVV.

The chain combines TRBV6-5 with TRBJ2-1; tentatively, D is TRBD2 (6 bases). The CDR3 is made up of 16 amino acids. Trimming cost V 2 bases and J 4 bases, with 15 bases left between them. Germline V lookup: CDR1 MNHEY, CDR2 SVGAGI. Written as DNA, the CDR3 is TGTGCCAGCAGTTACCGGTCGGGGGTCGATTACAATGAGCAGTTCTTC. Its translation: CASSYRSGVDYNEQFF.

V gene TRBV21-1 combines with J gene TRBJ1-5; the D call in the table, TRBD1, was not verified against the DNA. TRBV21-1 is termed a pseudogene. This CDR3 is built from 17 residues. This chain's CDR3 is CASSKARDRVSYQPQHF. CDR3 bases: TGTGCCAGCAGCAAAGCTCGAGACAGGGTCAGCTATCAGCCCCAGCATTTT.

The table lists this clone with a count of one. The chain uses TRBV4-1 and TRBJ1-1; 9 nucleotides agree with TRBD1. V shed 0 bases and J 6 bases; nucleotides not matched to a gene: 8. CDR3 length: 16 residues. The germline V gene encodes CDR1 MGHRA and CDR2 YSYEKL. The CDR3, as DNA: TGCGCCAGCAGCCAAGAAGGGACAGGGATGTCCGCTGAAGCTTTCTTT. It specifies CASSQEGTGMSAEAFF.

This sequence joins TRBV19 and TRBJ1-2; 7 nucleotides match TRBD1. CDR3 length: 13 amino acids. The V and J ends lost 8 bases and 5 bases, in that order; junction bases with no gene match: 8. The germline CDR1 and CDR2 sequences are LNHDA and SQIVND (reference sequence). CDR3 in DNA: TGTGCCAGTCGAATCCGGGACAGATATGGCTACACCTTC. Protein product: CASRIRDRYGYTF.